The source of this T cell receptor (beta chain) is a study of beta chain features in type 1 diabetes. Study-wide results and limits: Cells with high TCR expression could be over-represented by cDNA sequencing.

With regard to this clone: The antigen is undetermined.

Expressed TCRB transcripts were sequenced because the entire RNA isolate underwent reverse transcription. Measured with immunoSEQ multiplex PCR; TCRdb has only the in-frame clones, and not every one. The repertoire holds 200,000 to 300,000 clones, roughly 14% seen once, with more than 0.02% in the top ten. The CDR3 has 17 residues. Per germline, CDR1 KGHSH and CDR2 LQKENI. Trimming shortened V by 0 bases and J by 3 bases, and 12 bases separated the two germline ends. Source material: naive CD4+ T cells from blood. The chain has TRBV18 and TRBJ1-6, with D possibly matching TRBD1 (6 bases). This receptor was taken from a woman between 40 and 55 years old in good health. The CDR3 DNA reads TGTGCCAGCTCACCACCTCCAGGGGCTAGCTATAATTCACCCCTCCACTTT. Amino acid sequence: CASSPPPGASYNSPLHF.